This is a list of T cell receptor beta chains from one sample in a study of blood T cell repertoires in COVID-19. This table comes from immunoSEQ multiplex PCR, and its TCRdb copy is limited to in-frame clones, with some not included. The sample holds about 200,000 clones, roughly 90% seen once. The specimen was peripheral blood. Receptors originate from a man aged 55-75 years with COVID-19, enrolled during active disease. Each CDR3 is given with its conserved first and last residue. The D gene is left open where the match is weak. Size tells how often a clone was seen (once, few, many) or the class of an expanded clone, and some rows leave it out.

>TRBV2|TRBD1|TRBJ1-4|-
TGTGCCAGCCGCTTCTCAGGGGGTGAAAAACTGTTTTTT
CASRFSGGEKLFF
>TRBV5-1|TRBD1|TRBJ1-2|-
TGCGCCAGCAGCTTGGCCCCGGGACAGGGGGTAGTCTATGGCTACACCTTC
CASSLAPGQGVVYGYTF
>TRBV9|TRBD1|TRBJ1-1|-
TGTGCCAGCAGCGTAGACAGGGGCACTGAAGCTTTCTTT
CASSVDRGTEAFF
>TRBV3-1/TRBV3-2|TRBD1|TRBJ2-2|once
TGTGCCAGCAGATACCGGGACAGGGGCACCGGGGAGCTGTTTTTT
CASRYRDRGTGELFF
>TRBV30|-|TRBJ2-7|-
TGTGCCGGGGTAGGGGACTCCCACTACGAGCAGTACTTC
CAGVGDSHYEQYF
>TRBV7-3|TRBD1|TRBJ2-7|-
TGTGCCAGCAGCTTAATTGGGGGACAGCCCTACGAGCAGTACTTC
CASSLIGGQPYEQYF
>TRBV29-1|-|TRBJ2-1|-
TGCAGCGCCTTACTGTCCTACAATGAGCAGTTCTTC
CSALLSYNEQFF
>TRBV6-1|TRBD1|TRBJ1-1|-
TGTGCCAGCAGTGATAGGGCAGGGGGTCCGAACACTGAAGCTTTCTTT
CASSDRAGGPNTEAFF
>TRBV4-2|TRBD1|TRBJ1-1|-
TGTGCCAGCAGCCAAGGACAGGGGAGGTTTAACACTGAAGCTTTCTTT
CASSQGQGRFNTEAFF
>TRBV5-4|-|TRBJ1-3|once
TGTGCCAGCGAGGACAGTCTTACCTCTGGAAACACCATATATTTT
CASEDSLTSGNTIYF